Below are 20 T cell receptor beta chains sequenced from a single sample in a study of blood T cell repertoires in COVID-19. Profiling relied on immunoSEQ multiplex PCR, and the TCRdb table lists in-frame clones only, not all of them. The sample records 40,000 to 60,000 clones, 84% being singletons. The sequenced sample was peripheral blood. These TCRs come from a human donor in a cohort sampled during active COVID-19.

The V and J genes are TRBV7-2 and TRBJ2-7; 8 bases align to TRBD1. The CDR3 contains 15 residues. Trimming cost V 1 base and J 4 bases; bases outside gene matches: 6. Germline V gene lookup returns CDR1 SGHTA and CDR2 FQGNSA. CDR3 DNA sequence: TGTGCCAGCAGCTTAGGGGGACAGGCCCGGTACGAGCAGTACTTC. This codes for CASSLGGQARYEQYF.

This clone was counted a single time. CDR3 loop: CAWNLAGTGELFF. The CDR3 DNA is TGTGCCTGGAACCTAGCGGGGACCGGGGAGCTGTTTTTT. The gene calls are TRBV30 and TRBJ2-2, with 9 bases fitting TRBD2. The CDR3 loop spans 13 amino acids. Germline CDR1 and CDR2: GTSNPN and SVGIG (reference sequence). V lost 4 bases to trimming and J lost 5 bases; unmatched junction nucleotides: 2.

The chain combines TRBV11-3 with TRBJ1-5, with TRBD1 as a possible D gene (6 bases). Germline V gives CDR1 SGHNT, CDR2 YENEEA. The CDR3 runs to 11 residues. Deletions cut 9 bases from V and 7 bases from J, with 10 bases between. CDR3 sequence reads: CARPGEQPQHF. CDR3 coding DNA: TGTGCCAGACCAGGGGAGCAGCCCCAGCATTTT.

The chain employs TRBV6-5 and TRBJ1-6; TRBD1 matches at 9 bases. The CDR3 covers 15 residues. The germline V gene has CDR1 MNHEY and CDR2 SVGAGI. The ends lost 0 bases at V and 8 bases at J; junction bases unmatched: 2. CDR3 sequence: CASSYSGQGYSPLHF. The CDR3 DNA follows: TGTGCCAGCAGTTACTCTGGACAGGGGTATTCACCCCTCCACTTT.

The gene calls are TRBV25-1 and TRBJ2-3; 8 bases match TRBD1. V lost 4 bases to trimming and J lost 3 bases; unmatched junction nucleotides: 6. Germline V gives CDR1 MGHDK, CDR2 SYGVNS. The CDR3 is 15 amino acids. CDR3 in DNA: TGTGCCAGCAGTGCACTACAGGGGGGAACAGATACGCAGTATTTT. It translates to CASSALQGGTDTQYF.

This sequence joins TRBV20-1 and TRBJ2-1; 11 bases fit TRBD2. Per the germline V gene, CDR1 is DFQATT and CDR2 is SNEGSKA (reference sequence). V lost 3 bases to trimming and J lost 4 bases; unmatched junction nucleotides: 8. This CDR3 is 16 amino acids long. The DNA of the CDR3 is TGCAGTGCTAGTAGGGTAGCGGGAGGGCGATACAATGAGCAGTTCTTC. This translates into CSASRVAGGRYNEQFF.

This clone was counted once. The CDR3 spells CASSDQGNQPQHF. CDR3 coding DNA: TGTGCCAGCAGTGATCAGGGCAATCAGCCCCAGCATTTT. The chain recombines TRBV2 with TRBJ1-5; no clear D. The CDR3 is made up of 13 amino acids. Germline CDR1 is SNHLY and CDR2 is FYNNEI. V shed 3 bases and J shed 2 bases, with 5 bases lying between them.

The chain couples TRBV4-2 to TRBJ2-3; 9 nucleotides line up with TRBD2. Trimming took 1 base from V and 4 from J; bases not matched to a gene: 9. The CDR3 is made up of 17 amino acids. Germline values: CDR1 LGHNA, CDR2 YNFKEQ. This CDR3 reads CASSQAAGTSISDTQYF. CDR3 coding DNA: TGTGCCAGCAGCCAAGCGGCCGGGACTAGCATCTCAGATACGCAGTATTTT.

V usage is TRBV29-1 and J usage is TRBJ2-1; a possible D gene is TRBD1 (5 bases). The germline V gene encodes CDR1 SQVTM and CDR2 ANQGSEA. The CDR3 runs 14 residues. Trimming removed 5 bases from V and 1 base from J, with 12 bases in between. This CDR3 is CSVPTGNSYNEQFF. CDR3 DNA sequence: TGCAGCGTTCCAACAGGAAATTCCTACAATGAGCAGTTCTTC.

The table lists this clone with a count of one. Compared with germline, one end of the junction differs, possibly owing to a read error. The chain carries TRBV11-2 and TRBJ2-4, with D uncertain. Germline V lookup: CDR1 SGHAT, CDR2 FQNNGV. The CDR3 is 12 residues long. The CDR3 DNA sequence: TGTGCCAGCAGCTTAGATAGTGGGCTTCACGACTTC. Encoded protein: CASSLDSGLHDF.

The J gene is TRBJ2-1, the V gene TRBV27; D uncertain. This CDR3 region has 11 residues. Per germline, CDR1 MNHEY and CDR2 SMNVEV (reference sequence). Trimming took 4 bases from V and 10 from J, leaving 8 bases between them. The CDR3 is CASSSSIEQFF. Here the CDR3 DNA reads TGTGCCAGCAGTTCTAGTATCGAGCAGTTCTTC.

Written as DNA, the CDR3 is TGTGCCAGCAGCTTTTTACAGGACTACGAGCAGTACTTC. Amino acids: CASSFLQDYEQYF. The chain links TRBV11-3 to TRBJ2-7; perhaps TRBD1 as D (5 bases). This CDR3 region has 13 residues. Trimming took 3 bases from V and 3 from J, leaving 9 bases between them. Germline-derived CDR1 and CDR2 are SGHNT and YENEEA.

This clone occurred a few times. V is TRBV27 and J is TRBJ1-2; 10 bases are a match to TRBD1. Trimming removed 4 bases from V and 8 bases from J; junction bases left unmatched: 10. CDR1 is MNHEY, CDR2 SMNVEV, per germline (reference sequence). This CDR3 has 15 amino acids. The CDR3 nucleotides are TGTGCCAGCAGTTCGGCCGGGACAGGGGCTAGAGGCTACACCTTC. Translated: CASSSAGTGARGYTF.

The J gene is TRBJ2-7, the V gene TRBV7-9; D gene ambiguous. CDR3 length: 14 residues. Per the germline V gene, CDR1 is SEHNR and CDR2 is FQNEAQ (reference sequence). The ends were cut back, 0 bases at V and 2 bases at J, with 8 bases in the middle. CDR3: CASSLAGPTYEQYF. The CDR3 region has the DNA TGTGCCAGCAGCTTAGCGGGCCCCACCTACGAGCAGTACTTC.

The genes are TRBV27 and TRBJ1-6; the D is unclear. CDR3 length: 13 residues. The V end was cut by 2 bases, the J end by 5 bases, with 4 bases between. Germline values: CDR1 MNHEY, CDR2 SMNVEV (reference sequence). The CDR3 DNA is TGTGCCAGCAGTTTAGGCAATAATTCACCCCTCCACTTT. It translates to CASSLGNNSPLHF.

The chain joins TRBV30 to TRBJ1-3, with D uncertain. Germline assignment: CDR1 GTSNPN and CDR2 SVGIG (reference sequence). V lost 1 base and J lost 5, with 3 bases in between. This CDR3 region has 11 residues. The CDR3 here is CAWSDRNTIYF. CDR3 bases: TGTGCCTGGAGTGATAGAAACACCATATATTTT.

V is TRBV28 and J is TRBJ2-3; TRBD2 matches at 10 bases. The CDR3 loop spans 17 amino acids. Germline CDR1 and CDR2: MDHEN and SYDVKM. With 4 bases clipped from V and 4 bases from J, the junction kept 11 bases outside the gene matches. The CDR3 sequence is CASSSTRSGRAPDTQYF. The DNA for the CDR3 is TGTGCCAGCAGTTCCACCCGCAGCGGGAGGGCCCCAGATACGCAGTATTTT. Together with reference TRBV28 and TRBJ2-3, the CDR3 gives the full variable domain: DVKVTQSSRYLVKRTGEKVFLECVQDMDHENMFWYRQDPGLGLRLIYFSYDVKMKEKGDIPEGYSVSREKKERFSLILESASTNQTSMYLCASSSTRSGRAPDTQYFGPGTRLTVL.

The J gene is TRBJ1-6, the V gene TRBV5-6, with 10 bases that match TRBD1. The CDR3 totals 17 residues. Losses at the gene ends were 4 bases for V and 8 bases for J; bases not matched to a gene: 12. Germline V CDR1 and CDR2: SGHDT, YYEEEE. CDR3 nucleotide sequence: TGTGCCAGCAGCCCTCCGGGACAGGGGACTTTGTATTCACCCCTCCACTTT. As protein: CASSPPGQGTLYSPLHF.

This rearrangement joins TRBV28 to TRBJ2-3, with TRBD1 matching over 7 bases. This CDR3 contains 14 residues. Trimming removed 6 bases from V and 5 bases from J; junction bases left unmatched: 8. In germline, CDR1 is MDHEN, CDR2 SYDVKM. The CDR3, as DNA: TGTGCCAGCAGCACAAAACAGGGGAGAGATACGCAGTATTTT. Translated: CASSTKQGRDTQYF.

The chain recombines TRBV18 with TRBJ2-7; 7 bases align to TRBD2. CDR3 length equals 13 residues. Germline trimming cut 6 bases from V and 0 bases from J; bases unmatched to any gene: 2. Germline loops: CDR1 KGHSH, CDR2 LQKENI. The CDR3 region is CASSRETSYEQYF. The CDR3 nucleotides read TGTGCCAGCTCGCGGGAGACCTCCTACGAGCAGTACTTC.